This T cell receptor beta chain comes out of a study of blood T cell repertoires in COVID-19. As for the study in general: The United States, Italy and Spain provided the acute and convalescent COVID-19 samples.

V gave up 6 bases and J gave up 5 bases, with 10 bases separating them. The CDR3 covers 13 residues. CDR1 KGHSH and CDR2 LQKENI come from the germline V gene. Recovered Cohort 3 donors showed two negative PCRs, clearance, or symptom resolution. Authors' analysis steps: Reference gene primer amplification in the assay estimated nucleated cell counts. TCRdb's table, derived via immunoSEQ multiplex PCR, lists solely in-frame clones and lacks some. The V and J calls and clone size come from that table; D and trimming were worked out from the DNA. The table shows around 300,000 clones, with about 85% occurring only once. Regarding this clone: Other DNA sequences in the sample encode the same CDR3.

This TCR was recovered from a woman between 45 and 60 years old who had recovered from COVID-19. Sequenced: PBMCs or T cells enriched from blood (not recorded which). The J gene is TRBJ1-4, the V gene TRBV18, with D unclear. CDR3 bases: TGTGCCAGCTCGCCTGGGCAGAATGAAAAACTGTTTTTT. Its protein is CASSPGQNEKLFF.